This TCR beta chain was documented in a study of blood T cell repertoires in COVID-19. Overall study: Material from acute and convalescent COVID-19 was sourced from the United States, Italy and Spain. From T cells, B-cell-depleted T cells, or PBMCs came the material, which was cDNA or gDNA.

The CDR3 is 14 residues long. V lost 4 bases, J lost 0 bases, and 6 bases lay in between. Germline CDR1 is MNHEY and CDR2 is SVGAGI. In the source study's methods: For nucleated cells, counts were estimated from reference gene primer amplification. TCRdb's table, derived via immunoSEQ multiplex PCR, lists solely in-frame clones and lacks some. V and J calls and clone size follow that table, whereas D and trimming were derived from the DNA. The table has 100,000 to 110,000 clones, about 80% seen once. Source material: peripheral blood. The chain couples TRBV6-5 to TRBJ2-2; D gene unclear. The source of this sequence is a woman between 70 and 85 years old with acute or convalescent COVID-19. CDR3 sequence (DNA): TGTGCCAGCAGTTTAGACACGAACACCGGGGAGCTGTTTTTT. Translating it yields CASSLDTNTGELFF.